The 9 T cell receptor beta chains reported below all come from one sample, sequenced in a study of beta chain features in type 1 diabetes. The authors reverse transcribed all of the isolated RNA, so sequencing captured expressed TCRB transcripts. TCRdb's copy holds only in-frame clones and misses some; the assay was immunoSEQ multiplex PCR. The table shows hundreds of thousands of clones, with roughly a sixth occurring only once. The sample taken for sequencing was naive CD4+ T cells from blood. These receptors all come from a man aged 18 to 35 in good health.

This clone was observed a few times. The chain recombines TRBV15 with TRBJ1-2; D is uncertain. CDR1 is LNHNV, CDR2 YYDKDF, per germline (reference sequence). This CDR3 spans 13 amino acids. V dropped 3 bases and J dropped 4 bases, with 9 bases sitting between them. The CDR3 loop reads CATSSRPIYGYTF. Written as DNA, the CDR3 is TGTGCCACCAGCAGCCGACCAATCTATGGCTACACCTTC.

This sequence joins TRBV18 and TRBJ2-3; 13 nucleotides line up with TRBD2. CDR1 and CDR2 from the germline V gene are KGHSH and LQKENI. V was pared by 3 bases and J by 2 bases, with 2 bases of the junction left unmatched. The CDR3 is 16 amino acids. The CDR3 sequence is CASSPGLAGATDTQYF. The DNA of the CDR3 is TGTGCCAGCTCACCTGGACTAGCGGGGGCCACAGATACGCAGTATTTT.

The chain links TRBV9 to TRBJ2-4, with TRBD1 identical over 8 bases. V trimming: 4 bases; J trimming: 2 bases; junction bases outside the gene matches: 5. The CDR3 has 15 amino acids. Germline V CDR1 and CDR2: SGDLS, YYNGEE. For the CDR3, the DNA is TGTGCCAGCAGCTCACAGGGGGGTACCAAAAACATTCAGTACTTC. Translating gives CASSSQGGTKNIQYF. Based on the CDR3 plus reference TRBV9 and TRBJ2-4, the full variable domain is DSGVTQTPKHLITATGQRVTLRCSPRSGDLSVYWYQQSLDQGLQFLIQYYNGEERAKGNILERFSAQQFPDLHSELNLSSLELGDSALYFCASSSQGGTKNIQYFGAGTRLSVL.

This clone was seen more than once but under ten times. The chain links TRBV7-8 to TRBJ2-7; possibly TRBD1 for D (5 bases). V was shortened by 1 base and J by 12 bases, with 10 bases between the two germline ends. Germline CDR1 SGHVS, CDR2 FQNEAQ. This CDR3 has 11 residues. CDR3: CASSLGQGPYF. The CDR3 nucleotides are TGTGCCAGCAGCTTAGGCCAGGGCCCGTACTTC.

The J gene is TRBJ2-5, the V gene TRBV5-1; 11 nucleotides agree with TRBD1. Germline V gene data show CDR1 as SGHRS and CDR2 as YFSETQ. This CDR3 comprises 16 residues. Trimming took 3 bases from V and 4 from J; bases not matched to a gene: 8. CDR3 region: CASSYRDRGRGETQYF. The CDR3, as DNA: TGCGCCAGCAGCTATCGGGACAGGGGGAGAGGAGAGACCCAGTACTTC. The whole variable domain, filled in from reference TRBV5-1 and TRBJ2-5, reads KAGVTQTPRYLIKTRGQQVTLSCSPISGHRSVSWYQQTPGQGLQFLFEYFSETQRNKGNFPGRFSGRQFSNSRSEMNVSTLELGDSALYLCASSYRDRGRGETQYFGPGTRLLVL.

The chain is built from TRBV7-9 and TRBJ2-5, with D possibly TRBD2 on 6 matching bases. The V end lost 0 bases, the J end lost 5 bases, and 13 bases lay between the germline ends. Per the germline V gene, CDR1 is SEHNR and CDR2 is FQNEAQ (reference sequence). CDR3 length: 15 amino acids. The CDR3 DNA reads as TGTGCCAGCAGCTTAGCAGCGACGGGGAGGGAGACCCAGTACTTC. Translated, it gives CASSLAATGRETQYF. Using reference TRBV7-9 and TRBJ2-5 for the parts outside the CDR3, the full variable domain is DTGVSQNPRHKITKRGQNVTFRCDPISEHNRLYWYRQTLGQGPEFLTYFQNEAQLEKSRLLSDRFSAERPKGSFSTLEIQRTEQGDSAMYLCASSLAATGRETQYFGPGTRLLVL.

The chain is built from TRBV29-1 and TRBJ2-7; 10 bases align to TRBD1. The length of the CDR3 is 14 residues. CDR1 and CDR2 from the germline V gene are SQVTM and ANQGSEA. V shed 6 bases and J 1 base; nucleotides not matched to a gene: 6. The CDR3: CSVLRQGASYEQYF. CDR3 DNA: TGCAGCGTCCTTCGACAGGGGGCTTCCTACGAGCAGTACTTC.

The rearrangement links TRBV30 to TRBJ1-1; tentatively, D is TRBD1 (5 bases). CDR3 length: 14 amino acids. Germline CDR1 GTSNPN, CDR2 SVGIG (reference sequence). V lost 1 base and J 5 bases, leaving 14 bases between the germline ends. The CDR3 sequence is CAWSGDRLGTEAFF. Here the CDR3 DNA reads TGTGCCTGGAGTGGGGACCGATTGGGGACTGAAGCTTTCTTT.

This clone was counted a few times. The J gene is TRBJ1-2, the V gene TRBV7-3; 7 nucleotides align to TRBD1. Germline V gene data show CDR1 as SGHTA and CDR2 as FQGTGA. CDR3 length: 13 amino acids. J gave up 6 bases and V 4 bases, and 5 bases lay outside the gene matches. This CDR3 is CASSSDRADGYTF. In DNA form, the CDR3 reads TGTGCCAGCAGCTCAGACAGGGCGGATGGCTACACCTTC.